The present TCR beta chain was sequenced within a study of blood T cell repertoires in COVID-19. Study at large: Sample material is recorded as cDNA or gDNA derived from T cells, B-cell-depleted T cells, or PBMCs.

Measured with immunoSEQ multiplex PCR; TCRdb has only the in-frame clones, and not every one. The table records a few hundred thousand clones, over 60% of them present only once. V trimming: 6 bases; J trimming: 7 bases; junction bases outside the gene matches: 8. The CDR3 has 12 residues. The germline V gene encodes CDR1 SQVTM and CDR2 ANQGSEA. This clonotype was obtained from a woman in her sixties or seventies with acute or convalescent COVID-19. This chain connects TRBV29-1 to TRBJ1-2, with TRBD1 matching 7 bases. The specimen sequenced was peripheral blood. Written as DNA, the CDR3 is TGCAGCGTGGACACAGGGGTCGCTGGCTACACCTTC. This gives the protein CSVDTGVAGYTF.